This TCR beta chain derives from a study of T-cell memory formation after mild COVID-19. TCRdb re-analysed the 5' RACE reads in MiXCR, keeping a single row per CDR3 protein. The sample includes hundreds of thousands of distinct CDR3 sequences, roughly 17% seen only once; the top ten take approximately 12%. Germline V gene lookup returns CDR1 KGHSH and CDR2 LQKENI. Unmatched junction bases numbered 3, after V lost 4 bases and J lost 6 bases. This CDR3 is 14 amino acids long. This clonotype was sampled from an adult woman who had mild COVID-19 (a few samples of this study predate the infection). Cell type and time point are not known. The chain combines TRBV18 with TRBJ1-4; 9 bases match TRBD1. Source material: PBMCs or a T cell subset sorted from them (not recorded which). The CDR3 DNA is TGTGCCAGCTCACAAAGGACAGGGGATGAAAAACTGTTTTTT. It encodes CASSQRTGDEKLFF.